The rows below give T cell receptor beta chains drawn from one sample of a study of OX40 agonist ivuxolimab in advanced cancers. Here immunoSEQ multiplex PCR was the method, and the copy in TCRdb shows in-frame clones only, minus some. The data contain 58,000 or so clones, roughly 84% of them singletons. This material consisted of CD4+ or CD8+ T cells sorted from blood, taken in a trial of the OX40 agonist ivuxolimab. These receptors originate from an adult with an advanced solid tumor such as melanoma, head and neck, liver or kidney cancer. Both conserved end residues are part of each CDR3. Each record gives: V gene, J gene, clone size, D gene, CDR3 protein, CDR3 DNA. The D gene is left open where the match is weak. Clone size is stated in some rows and not others, as once, few, many or a class when expanded.

V: TRBV6-1
J: TRBJ2-5
size: .
D: .
CDR3: CASTTWETQYF
DNA: TGTGCCAGCACCACATGGGAGACCCAGTACTTC

V: TRBV5-4
J: TRBJ1-1
size: once
D: .
CDR3: CASGHGTPHGEAFF
DNA: TGTGCCAGCGGGCACGGGACACCTCATGGGGAAGCTTTCTTT

V: TRBV29-1
J: TRBJ2-5
size: .
D: .
CDR3: CSVEVQQETQYF
DNA: TGCAGCGTTGAAGTACAGCAAGAGACCCAGTACTTC

V: TRBV2
J: TRBJ1-1
size: .
D: .
CDR3: CASTPGAVEAFF
DNA: TGTGCCAGCACCCCGGGGGCAGTAGAAGCTTTCTTT

V: TRBV6-5
J: TRBJ2-7
size: .
D: .
CDR3: CASSYTNSYEQYF
DNA: TGTGCCAGCAGTTACACAAACTCCTACGAGCAGTACTTC

V: TRBV2
J: TRBJ1-5
size: .
D: TRBD1
CDR3: CASSDLTTGNQPQHF
DNA: TGTGCCAGCAGTGACCTGACGACAGGGAATCAGCCCCAGCATTTT

V: TRBV9
J: TRBJ1-1
size: .
D: .
CDR3: CASSVDPGANTEAFF
DNA: TGTGCCAGCAGCGTAGATCCGGGGGCGAACACTGAAGCTTTCTTT

V: TRBV2
J: TRBJ2-5
size: once
D: .
CDR3: CASLTIGETQYF
DNA: TGTGCCAGCCTTACCATCGGGGAGACCCAGTACTTC

V: TRBV19
J: TRBJ1-2
size: .
D: .
CDR3: CASSPPGRGANYGYTF
DNA: TGTGCCAGTAGTCCCCCGGGGAGAGGAGCTAACTATGGCTACACCTTC

V: TRBV11-3
J: TRBJ2-1
size: .
D: .
CDR3: CASSFRASSSYNEQFF
DNA: TGTGCCAGCAGCTTTCGTGCCAGCAGCTCCTACAATGAGCAGTTCTTC

V: TRBV7-6
J: TRBJ1-2
size: .
D: .
CDR3: CASSPDRNYGYTF
DNA: TGTGCCAGCAGCCCAGACAGGAACTATGGCTACACCTTC

V: TRBV5-1
J: TRBJ2-7
size: .
D: .
CDR3: CASSLGIGETYEQYF
DNA: TGTGCCAGCAGCTTGGGGATAGGGGAGACCTACGAGCAGTACTTC

V: TRBV2
J: TRBJ2-7
size: .
D: .
CDR3: CASSEQGWYEQYF
DNA: TGTGCCAGCAGTGAACAGGGGTGGTACGAGCAGTACTTC

V: TRBV4-1
J: TRBJ2-7
size: .
D: .
CDR3: CASSQKTVSYEQYF
DNA: TGCGCCAGCAGCCAAAAGACAGTCTCCTACGAGCAGTACTTC

V: TRBV30
J: TRBJ2-3
size: once
D: TRBD2
CDR3: CAWGRLAGSTDTQYF
DNA: TGTGCCTGGGGGAGGTTAGCGGGGAGCACAGATACGCAGTATTTT

V: TRBV7-2
J: TRBJ2-7
size: .
D: .
CDR3: CASSSGQRRNEQYF
DNA: TGTGCCAGCAGCTCCGGACAAAGACGGAACGAGCAGTACTTC

V: TRBV30
J: TRBJ2-7
size: .
D: .
CDR3: CAWEVGAYEQYF
DNA: TGTGCCTGGGAAGTAGGGGCTTACGAGCAGTACTTC

V: TRBV18
J: TRBJ1-3
size: .
D: TRBD1
CDR3: CASSRSTGGPSGNTIYF
DNA: TGTGCCAGCTCACGAAGTACAGGGGGCCCCTCTGGAAACACCATATATTTT

V: TRBV6-6
J: TRBJ2-1
size: few
D: TRBD2
CDR3: CASSSSGRAKNEQFF
DNA: TGTGCCAGCAGCTCAAGCGGGAGGGCTAAAAATGAGCAGTTCTTC

V: TRBV6-5
J: TRBJ2-7
size: .
D: .
CDR3: CASRPPSVYEQYF
DNA: TGTGCCAGCAGGCCTCCTAGCGTCTACGAGCAGTACTTC

V: TRBV7-9
J: TRBJ2-5
size: .
D: TRBD1
CDR3: CASSLMQGEETQYF
DNA: TGTGCCAGCAGCTTAATGCAGGGGGAGGAGACCCAGTACTTC

V: TRBV21-1
J: TRBJ2-7
size: few
D: .
CDR3: CAKGRDRGFPIPYEQYF
DNA: TGTGCCAAGGGCCGGGACAGGGGATTTCCGATCCCCTACGAGCAGTACTTC

V: TRBV18
J: TRBJ1-2
size: .
D: .
CDR3: CASSPDNYGYTF
DNA: TGTGCCAGCTCACCAGACAACTATGGCTACACCTTC

V: TRBV11-2
J: TRBJ1-6
size: .
D: TRBD1
CDR3: CASSLQGQGSKALHF
DNA: TGTGCCAGCAGCTTACAGGGACAGGGTAGTAAGGCCCTCCACTTT

V: TRBV5-1
J: TRBJ1-1
size: once
D: TRBD1
CDR3: CASSLGTGDNTEAFF
DNA: TGCGCCAGCAGCTTGGGGACAGGTGATAACACTGAAGCTTTCTTT

V: TRBV5-1
J: TRBJ1-4
size: .
D: TRBD1
CDR3: CASSLETGNEKLFF
DNA: TGCGCCAGCAGCCTCGAGACAGGGAATGAAAAACTGTTTTTT